Listed below are T cell receptor beta chains from one sample, sequenced in a study of CD8+ T cells in alopecia areata. This table comes from immunoSEQ multiplex PCR, and its TCRdb copy is limited to in-frame clones, with some not included. Seen here are over 150,000 clones, roughly 60% observed once, and the top ten hold approximately 15%. The input for sequencing was CD4+ T cells sorted from blood, taken at week 24, from a patient treated with tofacitinib. All receptors come from a human donor with alopecia areata. Both conserved end residues are trimmed from each CDR3. The D gene is left open where the match is weak.

TRBD1,TRBV5-4,TRBJ2-1,ASSYRTGGYLREQF
NA,TRBV5-1,TRBJ1-6,ASSLEGRNSPLH
NA,TRBV6-5,TRBJ1-1,ASSKEASLNTEAF
NA,TRBV6-5,TRBJ2-7,ASSWNYEQY
NA,TRBV2,TRBJ1-1,ASSGQENTEAF
TRBD2,TRBV30,TRBJ2-2,AWSVRGGLAGEYRELF
TRBD1,TRBV6-5,TRBJ2-7,ASSYRTGGYEQY
NA,TRBV27,TRBJ1-6,ASSFLESPLH
NA,TRBV29-1,TRBJ1-2,SVDNREHRGYT
NA,TRBV7-9,TRBJ1-1,ASTSAASTEAF
NA,TRBV29-1,TRBJ2-3,SVEGSYTDTQY
NA,TRBV4-2,TRBJ2-1,ASSSRDSSYNEQF
NA,TRBV7-9,TRBJ2-7,ASSPFLGYSYEQY
NA,TRBV4-3,TRBJ1-1,ASTHRDVMNTEAF
NA,TRBV12-5,TRBJ1-6,ASGLVDRSSYNSPLH
NA,TRBV6-1,TRBJ1-2,ASSPISQAGYT
NA,TRBV2,TRBJ2-1,ASSESLGEQF
NA,TRBV29-1,TRBJ2-7,SVEYRYGSYEQY
TRBD1,TRBV29-1,TRBJ1-1,SGYRGMGTEAF
NA,TRBV6-5,TRBJ2-5,ASSYGRRETQY
TRBD1,TRBV7-8,TRBJ1-2,ASSRGQGEGGYT
TRBD1,TRBV27,TRBJ1-1,ASSLIGRGGEAF
TRBD1,TRBV18,TRBJ2-3,ASSPRDRGPGDTQY
NA,TRBV30,TRBJ2-7,AWKGGQPSYEQY
TRBD1,TRBV29-1,TRBJ2-1,SVGQASSYNEQF
NA,TRBV4-1,TRBJ2-5,ASSRFQGETQY
NA,TRBV5-1,TRBJ1-1,ASSLVANTEAF
TRBD1,TRBV29-1,TRBJ2-5,SVESWTGEETQY
TRBD2,TRBV10-3,TRBJ2-5,AISAARGGVQETQY